This TCR beta chain was sequenced for a study of blood T cell repertoires in COVID-19. Study background: The United States, Italy and Spain supplied acute and convalescent COVID-19 samples. Sources were T cells, B-cell-depleted T cells, or PBMCs; the material itself was cDNA or gDNA.

Profiled with immunoSEQ multiplex PCR; TCRdb holds only in-frame clones, not every one. Among about 68,000 clones, almost 85% were seen once, and the ten largest hold less than 30%. The CDR3 is 14 residues long. V was pared by 2 bases and J by 0 bases, with 8 bases between. Looked up from germline, CDR1 is SGHRS and CDR2 is YFSETQ. The specimen was peripheral blood. The receptor's source is a man aged 45 to 65 with acute or convalescent COVID-19. The V and J genes are TRBV5-1 and TRBJ1-1; maybe TRBD1 (6 bases). The CDR3 sequence is CASSFQGMNTEAFF. The CDR3 coding sequence is TGCGCCAGCAGCTTCCAGGGGATGAACACTGAAGCTTTCTTT.